This is a list of T cell receptor beta chains from one sample in a study of OX40 agonist ivuxolimab in advanced cancers. The protocol was immunoSEQ multiplex PCR, while the TCRdb copy is restricted to in-frame clones and leaves out a portion. The repertoire holds roughly 83,000 clones, with around 85% as singletons. The starting material was CD4+ or CD8+ T cells sorted from blood, obtained in a trial of the OX40 agonist ivuxolimab. The receptors were sampled from an adult with an advanced solid tumor such as melanoma, head and neck, liver or kidney cancer. The CDR3 runs from the conserved cysteine through the conserved F or W. The D gene is left open where the match is weak. The listing skips clone size in some rows; elsewhere it reads once, few, many or a size class.

j_gene | abundance | d_gene | v_gene | CDR3nt | CDR3aa
TRBJ1-6 | once | - | TRBV7-9 | TGTGCCAGCAGCTTTTTCGCAGGGAAGGGGACACCCCTCCACTTT | CASSFFAGKGTPLHF
TRBJ1-1 | - | - | TRBV20-1 | TGCAGTGCTTCCAGCGTTAGAGAAGCTTTCTTT | CSASSVREAFF
TRBJ1-5 | - | TRBD1 | TRBV7-9 | TGTGCCAGCAGCTCCGGAACAGGGGATCGGCAGCCCCAGCATTTT | CASSSGTGDRQPQHF
TRBJ1-4 | - | - | TRBV7-2 | TGTGCCAGCAGCTTAGGTGGGGTACCAGGTGCAACTAATGAAAAACTGTTTTTT | CASSLGGVPGATNEKLFF
TRBJ2-4 | once | - | TRBV25-1 | TGTGCCAGCAGTGGAAACAGGGATGCCGGAGCCAAAAACATTCAGTACTTC | CASSGNRDAGAKNIQYF
TRBJ2-7 | - | TRBD2 | TRBV30 | TGTGCCTGGAGTGTGAGACTAGCGGGACTTTACGAGCAGTACTTC | CAWSVRLAGLYEQYF
TRBJ2-7 | - | - | TRBV30 | TGTGCCTGGAGGAAAGACAACTACGAGCAGTACTTC | CAWRKDNYEQYF
TRBJ2-6 | - | - | TRBV10-2 | TGCGCCAGCAGTGGTCAGGGTTTAACCTCTGGGGCCAACGTCCTGACTTTC | CASSGQGLTSGANVLTF
TRBJ2-5 | - | TRBD2 | TRBV25-1 | TGTGCCAGCGGGGATAGCGGGGGGGAGACCCAGTACTTC | CASGDSGGETQYF
TRBJ1-1 | few | - | TRBV6-1 | TGTGCCAGCAATTGGAGGACGAACACTGAAGCTTTCTTT | CASNWRTNTEAFF
TRBJ1-5 | - | TRBD1 | TRBV19 | TGTGCCAGTAAGGGATCCGGGACAGGGCTTTATCAGCCCCAGCATTTT | CASKGSGTGLYQPQHF
TRBJ2-3 | - | TRBD2 | TRBV5-5 | TGTGCCAGCAGCTTTCGACTAGCGGGAGGGAGCACCCAACGCACAGATACGCAGTATTTT | CASSFRLAGGSTQRTDTQYF
TRBJ1-2 | - | - | TRBV7-2 | TGTGCCAGCAGCTTAGGGCGTAGCGCGCAGGGCTACACCTTC | CASSLGRSAQGYTF
TRBJ2-3 | - | - | TRBV27 | TGTGCCAGCAGGCCTTTAGGGGGAGGACGAACGATTTCCCCCACAGATACGCAGTATTTT | CASRPLGGGRTISPTDTQYF
TRBJ1-3 | - | - | TRBV10-3 | TGTGCCATCGGGGGGCCAGGCACCATATATTTT | CAIGGPGTIYF
TRBJ1-6 | - | - | TRBV18 | TGTGCCAGCTCACCACAGGAGGGAGGGAATTCACCCCTCCACTTT | CASSPQEGGNSPLHF
TRBJ2-7 | - | TRBD1 | TRBV6-6 | TGTGCCAGCAGTTACCAAGGACAGGATTTCGAGCAGTACTTC | CASSYQGQDFEQYF
TRBJ1-5 | - | TRBD1 | TRBV7-2 | TGTGCCAGCAGCTTAAGTCCCCGGGACAGGGGCAATCAGCCCCAGCATTTT | CASSLSPRDRGNQPQHF
TRBJ1-6 | - | - | TRBV30 | TGTGCCTGGAGTGTACGAGAGGGTTCACCCCTCCACTTT | CAWSVREGSPLHF
TRBJ2-2 | - | - | TRBV7-6 | TGTGCCAGCAGCCCAAGGGCGGCGAACACCGGGGAGCTGTTTTTT | CASSPRAANTGELFF
TRBJ2-3 | few | - | TRBV6-1 | TGTGCCCTCAGGGATAAGGGCGCAGATACGCAGTATTTT | CALRDKGADTQYF
TRBJ1-5 | few | - | TRBV6-1 | TGTGCCAGCAGTGAGCTGAATCAGCCCCAGCATTTT | CASSELNQPQHF
TRBJ2-7 | - | - | TRBV11-2 | TGTGCCAGCAGGGAGGCCAATCTACCCTACGAGCAGTACTTC | CASREANLPYEQYF
TRBJ1-3 | - | - | TRBV19 | TGTGCCAGTAGTATATTTTTCGGTGGCAGCACCACTGGAAACACCATATATTTT | CASSIFFGGSTTGNTIYF
TRBJ1-1 | - | - | TRBV6-1 | TGTGCCAGCAGTGAAGTAGGATCCCGGGAAGCTTTCTTT | CASSEVGSREAFF
TRBJ1-1 | - | TRBD1 | TRBV19 | TGTGCCAGTAGCAGGGGGACAGCGAACACTGAAGCTTTCTTT | CASSRGTANTEAFF
TRBJ2-5 | - | TRBD2 | TRBV9 | TGTGCCAGCAGCGTAGGGGGCGGGAGTGAAGAGACCCAGTACTTC | CASSVGGGSEETQYF
TRBJ1-2 | - | - | TRBV30 | TGTGCCTGGAGGAGACGAGGCGCGTCTAACTATGGCTACACCTTC | CAWRRRGASNYGYTF
TRBJ2-2 | - | - | TRBV7-5 | TGTGCCAGAAGCTTAATCTCGGTTACCGGGGAGCTGTTTTTT | CARSLISVTGELFF
TRBJ2-2 | - | TRBD2 | TRBV30 | TGTGCCTGGAGTGTAGGACTAGCGTACACCGGGGAGCTGTTTTTT | CAWSVGLAYTGELFF
TRBJ1-1 | once | - | TRBV19 | TGTGCCAGTAGTCGGACGGTGGGGGAAACTGAAGCTTTCTTT | CASSRTVGETEAFF
TRBJ2-7 | - | TRBD2 | TRBV7-6 | TGTGCCAGCAGCTTAGTGGGGACTAAAGGAGGATACGAGCAGTACTTC | CASSLVGTKGGYEQYF
TRBJ1-3 | - | - | TRBV21-1 | TGTGCCAGCAGCGGTGGTTGGGGGCCCTCTGGAAACACCATATATTTT | CASSGGWGPSGNTIYF
TRBJ1-2 | few | TRBD1 | TRBV28 | TGTGCCAGCAGCCTATGGACAGGTGTTAATAACTATGGCTACACCTTC | CASSLWTGVNNYGYTF
TRBJ2-3 | - | - | TRBV2 | TGTGCCAGCAGCATTACAGATACGCAGTATTTT | CASSITDTQYF
TRBJ2-1 | few | - | TRBV7-9 | TGTGCCAGCAGCTTAGTAGGGGGAGTGGGTGCTGAGCAGTTCTTC | CASSLVGGVGAEQFF
TRBJ2-1 | - | - | TRBV11-3 | TGTGCCAGCAGCTTAGGCTACTTGAGGGGAAGCTCCTACAATGAGCAGTTCTTC | CASSLGYLRGSSYNEQFF
TRBJ2-1 | - | - | TRBV30 | TGTGCCTGGAAGTGGGACGCTTCCTACAATGAGCAGTTCTTC | CAWKWDASYNEQFF
TRBJ1-2 | - | TRBD1 | TRBV7-2 | TGTGCCAGCAGCTTAGGAGTGAGGACAGGAGCCTATGGCTACACCTTC | CASSLGVRTGAYGYTF
TRBJ1-1 | once | - | TRBV6-4 | TGTGCCAGCAGTGACAGGGAAAACACTGAAGCTTTCTTT | CASSDRENTEAFF
TRBJ2-7 | - | - | TRBV10-3 | TGTGCCATCAGGGAAAGCACCTACGAGCAGTACTTC | CAIRESTYEQYF